At least ten counts were recorded for the clone carrying this T cell receptor (beta chain). Trimming cost V 8 bases and J 7 bases; bases outside gene matches: 7. The CDR3 contains 13 residues. This sample stems from a study of identical twins. Template switching created a universal primer site, and the cDNA included unique molecular identifiers. Using its own MiXCR run on the 5' RACE reads, TCRdb lists one record per CDR3 protein. Found here are around 250,000 distinct CDR3 sequences, about 12% of them singletons; the top ten hold roughly 4.2%. This sample was shared with a second study, whose subject was yellow fever vaccine responses in identical twins.

This TCR was recovered from a young woman in good health. The V and J genes are TRBV12-3 or TRBV12-4 and TRBJ1-4; 7 nucleotides align to TRBD1. The sequencing input was memory (CD45RO+) T cells sorted from blood. In DNA, the CDR3 is TGTGCCAGCCAAGGACAGGCTGGTGAAAAACTGTTTTTT. Encoded protein: CASQGQAGEKLFF.